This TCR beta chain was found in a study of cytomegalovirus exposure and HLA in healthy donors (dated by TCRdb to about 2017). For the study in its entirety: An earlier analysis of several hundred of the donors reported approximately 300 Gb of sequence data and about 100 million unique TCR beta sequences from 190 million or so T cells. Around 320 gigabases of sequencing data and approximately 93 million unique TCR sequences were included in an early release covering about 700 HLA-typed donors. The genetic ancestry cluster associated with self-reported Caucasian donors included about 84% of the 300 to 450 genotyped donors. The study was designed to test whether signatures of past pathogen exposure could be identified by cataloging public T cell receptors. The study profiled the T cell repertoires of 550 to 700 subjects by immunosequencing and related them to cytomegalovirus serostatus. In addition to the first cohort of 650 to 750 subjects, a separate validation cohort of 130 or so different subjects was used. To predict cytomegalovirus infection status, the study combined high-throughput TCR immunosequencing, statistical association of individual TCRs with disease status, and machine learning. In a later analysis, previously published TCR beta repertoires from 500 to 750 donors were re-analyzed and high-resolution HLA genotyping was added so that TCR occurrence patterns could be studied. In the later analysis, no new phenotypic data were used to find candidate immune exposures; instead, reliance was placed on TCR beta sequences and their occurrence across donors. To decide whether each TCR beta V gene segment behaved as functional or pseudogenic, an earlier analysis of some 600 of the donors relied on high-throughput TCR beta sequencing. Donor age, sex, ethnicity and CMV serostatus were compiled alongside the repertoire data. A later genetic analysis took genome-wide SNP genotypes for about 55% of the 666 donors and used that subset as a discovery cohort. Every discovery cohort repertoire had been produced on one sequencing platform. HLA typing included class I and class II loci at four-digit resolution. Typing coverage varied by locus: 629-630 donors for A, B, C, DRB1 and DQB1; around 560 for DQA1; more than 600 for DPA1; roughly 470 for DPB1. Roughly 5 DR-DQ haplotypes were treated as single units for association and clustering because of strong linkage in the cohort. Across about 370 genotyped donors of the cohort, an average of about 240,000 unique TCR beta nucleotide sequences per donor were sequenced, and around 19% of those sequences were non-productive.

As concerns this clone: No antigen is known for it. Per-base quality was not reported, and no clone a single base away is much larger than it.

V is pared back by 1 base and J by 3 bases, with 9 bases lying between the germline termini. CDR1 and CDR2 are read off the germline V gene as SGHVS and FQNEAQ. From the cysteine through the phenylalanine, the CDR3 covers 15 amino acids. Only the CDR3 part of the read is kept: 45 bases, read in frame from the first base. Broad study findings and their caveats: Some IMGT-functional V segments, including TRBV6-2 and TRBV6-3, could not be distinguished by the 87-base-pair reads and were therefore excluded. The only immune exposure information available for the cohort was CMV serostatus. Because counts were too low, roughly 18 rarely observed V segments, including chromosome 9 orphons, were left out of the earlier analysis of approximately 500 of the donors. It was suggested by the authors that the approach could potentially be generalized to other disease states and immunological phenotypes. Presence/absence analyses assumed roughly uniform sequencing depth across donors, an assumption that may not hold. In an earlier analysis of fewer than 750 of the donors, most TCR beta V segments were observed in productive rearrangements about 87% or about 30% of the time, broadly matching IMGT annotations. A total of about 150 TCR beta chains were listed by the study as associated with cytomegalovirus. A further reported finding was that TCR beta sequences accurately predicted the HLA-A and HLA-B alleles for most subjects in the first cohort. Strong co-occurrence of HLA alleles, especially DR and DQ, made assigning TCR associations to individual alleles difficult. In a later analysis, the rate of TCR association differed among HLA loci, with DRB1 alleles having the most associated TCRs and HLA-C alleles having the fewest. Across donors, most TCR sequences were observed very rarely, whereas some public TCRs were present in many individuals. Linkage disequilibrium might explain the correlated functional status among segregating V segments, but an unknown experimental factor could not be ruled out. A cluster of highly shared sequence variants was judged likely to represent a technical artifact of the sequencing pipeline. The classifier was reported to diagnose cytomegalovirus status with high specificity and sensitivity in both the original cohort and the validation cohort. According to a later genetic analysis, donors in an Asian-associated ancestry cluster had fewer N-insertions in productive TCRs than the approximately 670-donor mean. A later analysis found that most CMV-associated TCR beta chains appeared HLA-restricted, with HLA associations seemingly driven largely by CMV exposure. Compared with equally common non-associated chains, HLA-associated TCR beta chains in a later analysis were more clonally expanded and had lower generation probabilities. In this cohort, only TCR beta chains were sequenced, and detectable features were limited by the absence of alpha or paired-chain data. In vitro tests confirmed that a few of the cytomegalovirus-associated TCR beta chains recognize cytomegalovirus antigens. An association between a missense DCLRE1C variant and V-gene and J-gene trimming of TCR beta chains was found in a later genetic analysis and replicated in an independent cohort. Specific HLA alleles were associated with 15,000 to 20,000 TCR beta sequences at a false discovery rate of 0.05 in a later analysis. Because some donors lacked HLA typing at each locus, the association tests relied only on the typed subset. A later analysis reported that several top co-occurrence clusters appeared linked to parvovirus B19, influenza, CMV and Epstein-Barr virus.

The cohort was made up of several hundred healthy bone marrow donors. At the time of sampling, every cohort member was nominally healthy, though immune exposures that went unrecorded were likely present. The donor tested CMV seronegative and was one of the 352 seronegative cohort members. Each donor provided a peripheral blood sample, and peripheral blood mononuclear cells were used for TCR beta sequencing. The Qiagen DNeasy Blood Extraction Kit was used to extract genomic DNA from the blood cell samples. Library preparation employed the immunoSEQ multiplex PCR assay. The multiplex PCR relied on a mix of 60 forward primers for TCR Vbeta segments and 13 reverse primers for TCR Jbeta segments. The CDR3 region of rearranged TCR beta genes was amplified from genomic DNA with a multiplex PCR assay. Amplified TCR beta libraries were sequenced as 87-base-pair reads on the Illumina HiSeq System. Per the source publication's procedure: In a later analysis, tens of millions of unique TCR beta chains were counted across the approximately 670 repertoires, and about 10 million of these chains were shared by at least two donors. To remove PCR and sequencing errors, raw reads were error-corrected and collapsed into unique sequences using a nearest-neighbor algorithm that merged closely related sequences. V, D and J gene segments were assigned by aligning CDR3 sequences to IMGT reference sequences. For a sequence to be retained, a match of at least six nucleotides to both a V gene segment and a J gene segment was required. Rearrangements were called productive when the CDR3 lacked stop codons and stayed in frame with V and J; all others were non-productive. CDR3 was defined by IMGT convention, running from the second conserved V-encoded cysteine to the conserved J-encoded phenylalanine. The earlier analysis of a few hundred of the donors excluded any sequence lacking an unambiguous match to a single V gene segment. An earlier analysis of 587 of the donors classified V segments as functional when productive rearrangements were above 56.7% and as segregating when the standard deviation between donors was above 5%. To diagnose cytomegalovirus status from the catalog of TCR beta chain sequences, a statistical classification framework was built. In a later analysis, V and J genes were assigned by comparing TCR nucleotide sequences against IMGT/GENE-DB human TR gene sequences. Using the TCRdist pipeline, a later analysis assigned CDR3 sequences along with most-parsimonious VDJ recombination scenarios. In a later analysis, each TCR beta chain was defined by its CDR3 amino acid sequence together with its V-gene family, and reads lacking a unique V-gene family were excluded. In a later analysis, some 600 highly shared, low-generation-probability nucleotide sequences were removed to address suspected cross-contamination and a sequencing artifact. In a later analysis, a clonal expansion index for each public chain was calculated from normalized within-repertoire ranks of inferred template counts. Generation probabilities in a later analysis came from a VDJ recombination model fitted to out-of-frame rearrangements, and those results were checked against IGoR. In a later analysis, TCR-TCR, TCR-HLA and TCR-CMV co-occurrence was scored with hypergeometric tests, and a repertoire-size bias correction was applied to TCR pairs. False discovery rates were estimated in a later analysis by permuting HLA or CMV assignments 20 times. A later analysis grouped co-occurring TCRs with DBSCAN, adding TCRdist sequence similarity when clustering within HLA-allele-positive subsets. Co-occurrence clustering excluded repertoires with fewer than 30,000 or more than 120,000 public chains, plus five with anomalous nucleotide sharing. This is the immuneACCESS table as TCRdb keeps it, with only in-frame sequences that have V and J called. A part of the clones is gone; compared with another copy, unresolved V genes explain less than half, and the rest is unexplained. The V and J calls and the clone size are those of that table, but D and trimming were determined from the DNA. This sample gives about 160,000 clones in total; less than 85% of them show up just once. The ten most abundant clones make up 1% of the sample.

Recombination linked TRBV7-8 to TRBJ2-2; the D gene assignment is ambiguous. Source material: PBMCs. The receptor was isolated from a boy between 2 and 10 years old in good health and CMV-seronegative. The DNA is TGTGCCAGCAGCTTAGTACTGCTCCACACCGGGGAGCTGTTTTTT. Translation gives CASSLVLLHTGELFF.